The 27 T cell receptor beta chains listed next were all sequenced from one sample in a study of identical twins (dated by TCRdb to the mid-2010s). The library was obtained by 5' RACE. The reads were generated on an Illumina HiSeq 2000. TCRdb redid the processing of the public reads, applying fastp at Q25 and MiXCR, and retained in-frame beta chains. A single entry per CDR3 protein holds the most common genes and DNA from its merged rows. Counted in this sample were about 890,000 distinct CDR3 sequences; approximately 13% of them appeared once. 1.5% to 2% of the sample rests with the top ten. These data were also reused for a study on yellow fever vaccine responses in identical twins.

The sample comprised PBMCs. The origin of the receptors is a young woman in good health.

In its sample, this clonotype was seen many times. The V call is TRBV28, the J call TRBJ1-5, with TRBD1 identical over 7 bases. V trimming: 5 bases; J trimming: 5 bases; junction bases outside the gene matches: 9. This CDR3 contains 15 residues. Germline assignment: CDR1 MDHEN and CDR2 SYDVKM. CDR3 residues: CASSARDSLYQPQHF. CDR3 sequence (DNA): TGTGCCAGCAGTGCTCGGGACAGCCTATATCAGCCCCAGCATTTT.

Ten or more counts support this clonotype. The V call is TRBV12-3 or TRBV12-4, the J call TRBJ1-1; the D is unclear. CDR3 length: 13 residues. The V and J ends lost 6 bases and 1 base respectively, with 9 bases between them. The chain's CDR3 is CASSYSENTEAFF. The CDR3, as DNA: TGTGCCAGCAGCTATAGTGAGAACACTGAAGCTTTCTTT.

The chain is built from TRBV6-1 and TRBJ2-1; 10 positions agree with TRBD2. The CDR3 is 17 residues long. V shed 2 bases and J 5 bases; nucleotides not matched to a gene: 9. CDR1 and CDR2 (germline): MNHNS, SASEGT. The CDR3 spells CASSELGGSGGHNEQFF. The CDR3 DNA follows: TGTGCCAGCAGTGAATTAGGTGGTAGCGGGGGGCACAATGAGCAGTTCTTC.

This chain connects TRBV4-1 to TRBJ2-1, with D perhaps TRBD1 (6 bases). CDR3 length equals 14 residues. Trimming removed 0 bases at V and 7 bases at J, with 10 bases between. Germline CDR1 and CDR2: MGHRA and YSYEKL. The CDR3 DNA reads as TGCGCCAGCAGCCAAGAAGTAAGGGGGAATGAGCAGTTCTTC. It codes for CASSQEVRGNEQFF.

J is TRBJ2-1 and V is TRBV27, with 12 bases aligning to TRBD2. Per germline, CDR1 MNHEY and CDR2 SMNVEV (reference sequence). The CDR3 extends over 15 amino acids. V lost 5 bases to trimming and J lost 5 bases; unmatched junction nucleotides: 4. CDR3 in DNA: TGTGCCAGCAGTCTCACTAGCGGGAGGAACAATGAGCAGTTCTTC. Translating it yields CASSLTSGRNNEQFF.

In this sample, this clonotype turned up a few times. The V call is TRBV7-9, the J call TRBJ1-6, with 12 bases that match TRBD1. The germline V gene has CDR1 SEHNR and CDR2 FQNEAQ (reference sequence). Trimming removed 1 base from V and 5 bases from J; junction bases left unmatched: 0. The CDR3 has 16 amino acids. CDR3 in amino acids: CASSLGDRGHNSPLHF. The CDR3 DNA reads as TGTGCCAGCAGCTTAGGGGACAGGGGGCATAATTCACCCCTCCACTTT. Filled out from reference TRBV7-9 and TRBJ1-6, the complete variable domain reads DTGVSQNPRHKITKRGQNVTFRCDPISEHNRLYWYRQTLGQGPEFLTYFQNEAQLEKSRLLSDRFSAERPKGSFSTLEIQRTEQGDSAMYLCASSLGDRGHNSPLHFGNGTRLTVT.

The chain carries TRBV3-1 and TRBJ2-1; the match to TRBD2 covers 10 bases. Germline V gene sequence: CDR1 LGHDT, CDR2 YNNKEL (reference sequence). The CDR3 loop spans 17 amino acids. Germline trimming cut 1 base from V and 8 bases from J; bases unmatched to any gene: 11. CDR3 sequence: CASSQGGLAGVSYEQFF. In DNA, the CDR3 is TGTGCCAGCAGCCAAGGTGGGCTAGCGGGAGTTTCGTATGAGCAGTTCTTC.

This clonotype was detected only a few times. The V and J genes are TRBV6-1 and TRBJ2-7, with unresolved D. V lost 8 bases and J 2 bases, leaving 19 bases between the germline ends. The germline gives CDR1 MNHNS, CDR2 SASEGT. The CDR3 extends over 15 amino acids. CDR3 sequence: CASGWAERLAYEQYF. CDR3 coding DNA: TGTGCCAGCGGATGGGCAGAGCGCCTCGCCTACGAGCAGTACTTC.

This clonotype has only a few counts. The rearrangement joins TRBV12-3 or TRBV12-4 to TRBJ2-2, with D perhaps TRBD1 (5 bases). This CDR3 comprises 14 residues. Trimming cost V 3 bases and J 6 bases, with 11 bases left between them. As DNA, the CDR3 is TGTGCCAGCAGTTTGTTGGACATCCCCGGGGAGCTGTTTTTT. It specifies CASSLLDIPGELFF.

The rearrangement uses TRBV15 and TRBJ2-4; 11 nucleotides agree with TRBD1. This CDR3 has 19 amino acids. Germline V lookup: CDR1 LNHNV, CDR2 YYDKDF (reference sequence). With 5 bases clipped from V and 3 bases from J, the junction kept 15 bases outside the gene matches. As DNA, the CDR3 is TGTGCCACCAGCCATACGGACAGGGGGCGGGATGGGGTCAAAAACATTCAGTACTTC. It yields the protein CATSHTDRGRDGVKNIQYF.

There are a few counts of this clonotype. The chain employs TRBV9 and TRBJ2-1; 8 bases fit TRBD1. The V and J ends lost 0 bases and 4 bases, in that order; junction bases with no gene match: 6. Per germline, CDR1 SGDLS and CDR2 YYNGEE. CDR3 length equals 16 residues. The CDR3 region has the DNA TGTGCCAGCAGCGTAGACCAGGGGGCCATATACAATGAGCAGTTCTTC. Translating gives CASSVDQGAIYNEQFF.

This chain joins TRBV10-3 and TRBJ2-1, with 9 bases matching TRBD2. The CDR3 extends over 16 amino acids. Trimming at V came to 2 bases and at J to 5 bases, leaving 7 bases not matched to a gene. Germline assignment: CDR1 ENHRY and CDR2 SYGVKD. CDR3 bases: TGTGCCATCAGTGAGCAAGGGACTAGCTTGGACAATGAGCAGTTCTTC. This translates into CAISEQGTSLDNEQFF.

This clonotype was seen more than once but under ten times. The V gene is TRBV12-3 or TRBV12-4, the J gene TRBJ2-3; no reliable D call. The CDR3 runs 16 residues. V was pared by 1 base and J by 0 bases, with 11 bases between. This chain's CDR3 is CASSLDGQVSTDTQYF. CDR3 coding DNA: TGTGCCAGCAGTTTAGATGGCCAGGTCAGCACAGATACGCAGTATTTT.

The V and J genes are TRBV20-1 and TRBJ1-2; D is ambiguous. This CDR3 region has 15 residues. Trimming left V 0 bases short and J 4 bases short, with 15 bases between. Looked up from germline, CDR1 is DFQATT and CDR2 is SNEGSKA (reference sequence). CDR3 region: CSARDATQRGYGYTF. The DNA of the CDR3 is TGCAGTGCTAGAGACGCGACCCAAAGAGGCTATGGCTACACCTTC.

This clonotype was observed a few times. This chain links TRBV2 with TRBJ1-2; D remains unclear. Germline-derived CDR1 and CDR2 are SNHLY and FYNNEI. The length of the CDR3 is 14 residues. V was pared by 1 base and J by 3 bases, with 9 bases between. CDR3 residues: CASSEEITHYGYTF. CDR3 sequence (DNA): TGTGCCAGCAGTGAAGAGATTACGCACTATGGCTACACCTTC.

The chain employs TRBV4-1 and TRBJ2-7; D remains ambiguous. The CDR3 length is 15 residues. From germline, CDR1 is MGHRA and CDR2 YSYEKL. V lost 0 bases and J 2 bases, leaving 11 bases between the germline ends. CDR3: CASSQEAAATYEQYF. The CDR3, as DNA: TGCGCCAGCAGCCAAGAGGCAGCTGCAACCTACGAGCAGTACTTC.

The chain is built from TRBV12-3 or TRBV12-4 and TRBJ2-3; D perhaps matches TRBD2 (5 bases). The CDR3 has 16 amino acids. Between the trimmed V and J ends, which lost 6 bases and 0 bases, there was a span of 16 bases. The CDR3 reads CASRPTRFSSTDTQYF. CDR3 DNA sequence: TGTGCCAGCAGACCTACTAGATTCTCTAGCACAGATACGCAGTATTTT.

The chain links TRBV15 to TRBJ2-5; perhaps TRBD1 as D (5 bases). CDR1 and CDR2 (germline): LNHNV, YYDKDF (reference sequence). The CDR3 runs 13 residues. Trimming cost V 3 bases and J 5 bases, with 10 bases left between them. Here the CDR3 reads CATSRGKGETQYF. The DNA for the CDR3 is TGTGCCACCAGCAGGGGCAAGGGGGAGACCCAGTACTTC.

The rearrangement links TRBV3-1 to TRBJ2-7, with TRBD2 matching over 9 bases. The CDR3 totals 15 residues. Germline V gene sequence: CDR1 LGHDT, CDR2 YNNKEL (reference sequence). The J segment lost 6 bases and the V segment lost 4 bases, leaving 10 bases of the junction unmatched. CDR3 protein: CASSLVSGSPLEQYF. CDR3 nucleotide sequence: TGTGCCAGCAGCCTGGTTAGCGGGAGTCCCCTCGAGCAGTACTTC.

This clonotype has just a few counts. The J gene is TRBJ1-2, the V gene TRBV19, with TRBD1 matching 9 bases. CDR3 length: 16 amino acids. J lost 2 bases, V lost 8 bases, and 12 bases had no gene match. Germline CDR1 reads LNHDA; CDR2 reads SQIVND (reference sequence). The CDR3 loop is CASQDGGTGTNYGYTF. In nucleotides, the CDR3 is TGTGCCAGTCAAGACGGTGGGACAGGGACAAACTATGGCTACACCTTC.

This clonotype was recorded a few times. The chain joins TRBV14 to TRBJ2-1; D unclear. The CDR3 covers 14 residues. Germline V lookup: CDR1 SGHDN, CDR2 FVKESK. Trimming removed 0 bases from V and 5 bases from J, with 8 bases in between. CDR3 residues: CASSQDIWDNEQFF. In DNA, the CDR3 is TGTGCCAGCAGCCAAGATATCTGGGACAATGAGCAGTTCTTC.

This clonotype has only a few counts. This chain links TRBV5-1 with TRBJ1-2; 8 bases match TRBD1. V was clipped by 3 bases and J by 0 bases; unmatched bases: 4. Germline lookup yields CDR1 SGHRS and CDR2 YFSETQ. This CDR3 comprises 15 residues. The CDR3 DNA is TGCGCCAGCAGCTCCGGGACAGGAGCTAACTATGGCTACACCTTC. Its protein is CASSSGTGANYGYTF.

V gene TRBV27 combines with J gene TRBJ1-1; no clear D. The CDR3 totals 14 residues. Germline V gene lookup returns CDR1 MNHEY and CDR2 SMNVEV (reference sequence). V shed 0 bases and J shed 8 bases, with 13 bases lying between them. The CDR3 DNA reads as TGTGCCAGCAGTTTATCGCGGTCCCCACTAGAAGCTTTCTTT. Residues: CASSLSRSPLEAFF.

This clonotype was counted between two and nine times. The chain recombines TRBV5-1 with TRBJ2-1; 8 positions match TRBD1. The CDR3 has 14 amino acids. Per the germline V gene, CDR1 is SGHRS and CDR2 is YFSETQ. V was pared by 4 bases and J by 8 bases, with 8 bases of the junction left unmatched. The CDR3 loop reads CASSLRQGWDEQFF. DNA of the CDR3: TGCGCCAGCAGCCTACGACAGGGGTGGGATGAGCAGTTCTTC.

This clonotype was recorded at least ten times. This chain joins TRBV20-1 and TRBJ2-3; 8 bases match TRBD2. With 2 bases clipped from V and 6 bases from J, the junction kept 13 bases outside the gene matches. The CDR3 runs 16 residues. Germline CDR1 reads DFQATT; CDR2 reads SNEGSKA (reference sequence). In nucleotides, the CDR3 is TGCAGTGCTAGAAGCCGCGGGGGGACCCGCCTTGATACGCAGTATTTT. Encoded protein: CSARSRGGTRLDTQYF.

This clonotype was seen more than once but under ten times. The V call is TRBV4-1, the J call TRBJ1-4; 7 nucleotides match TRBD1. Germline lookup yields CDR1 MGHRA and CDR2 YSYEKL. This CDR3 is 15 amino acids long. The V gene end was trimmed by 1 base and the J gene end by 6 bases; junction bases not matched to a gene: 5. CDR3 protein: CASSQGGQEYEKLFF. For the CDR3, the DNA is TGCGCCAGCAGCCAAGGTGGACAGGAATATGAAAAACTGTTTTTT.

This clonotype appeared many times. Germline and junction disagree at one end, which may indicate a read error. The V gene is TRBV5-1, the J gene TRBJ2-1, with D perhaps TRBD2 (5 bases). The CDR3 runs to 15 residues. CDR1 SGHRS and CDR2 YFSETQ come from the germline V gene. The CDR3 loop is CASSLGRASYNEQFF. CDR3 DNA sequence: TGTGCCAGCAGCTTAGGGCGGGCCTCCTACAATGAGCAGTTCTTC.